These 27 T cell receptor beta chains share one sample of origin, sequenced in a study of blood T cell repertoires in COVID-19. Profiling relied on immunoSEQ multiplex PCR, and the TCRdb table lists in-frame clones only, not all of them. The profile covers under 250,000 clones, with 84% appearing a single time and approximately 8% taken by the ten largest. Sequencing was carried out using peripheral blood. The receptors here all came from a woman aged 50 to 60 with active or convalescent COVID-19.

The chain carries TRBV7-2 and TRBJ1-1; 7 positions match TRBD1. Germline V gene lookup returns CDR1 SGHTA and CDR2 FQGNSA. The V gene end was trimmed by 5 bases and the J gene end by 1 base; junction bases not matched to a gene: 4. This CDR3 has 14 residues. The CDR3 DNA reads as TGTGCCAGCAGCGCGAACAGGGGGAACACTGAAGCTTTCTTT. It encodes CASSANRGNTEAFF.

The rearrangement joins TRBV3-1 (or the pseudogene TRBV3-2) to TRBJ2-5, with D maybe TRBD2 (5 bases). From germline, CDR1 is LGHDT and CDR2 YNNKEL (reference sequence). This CDR3 has 14 residues. Trimming took off 1 base at V and 5 bases at J, with 11 bases between the two ends. The CDR3 sequence is CASSQVEGRETQYF. In nucleotides, the CDR3 is TGTGCCAGCAGCCAAGTCGAGGGTAGGGAGACCCAGTACTTC.

The chain combines TRBV6-5 with TRBJ1-1, with a weak D call TRBD1 (6 bases). This CDR3 contains 14 residues. Germline V lookup: CDR1 MNHEY, CDR2 SVGAGI. Trimming left V 4 bases short and J 9 bases short, with 18 bases between. For the CDR3, the DNA is TGTGCCAGCAGTTCTATAACCGGGACACATAAAGCTTTCTTT. It codes for CASSSITGTHKAFF.

This CDR3 is CASSLVLGQIQETQYF. The DNA of the CDR3 is TGTGCCAGCAGCTTAGTTCTGGGACAAATCCAAGAGACCCAGTACTTC. This sequence joins TRBV7-9 and TRBJ2-5, with D possibly being TRBD1 (6 bases). The CDR3 is 16 amino acids. Germline V gene sequence: CDR1 SEHNR, CDR2 FQNEAQ (reference sequence). V dropped 1 base and J dropped 1 base, with 13 bases sitting between them. Drawing the rest from reference TRBV7-9 and TRBJ2-5, the complete variable domain is DTGVSQNPRHKITKRGQNVTFRCDPISEHNRLYWYRQTLGQGPEFLTYFQNEAQLEKSRLLSDRFSAERPKGSFSTLEIQRTEQGDSAMYLCASSLVLGQIQETQYFGPGTRLLVL.

The gene calls are TRBV4-1 and TRBJ2-1, with D possibly TRBD1 on 5 matching bases. Trimming took 0 bases from V and 2 from J, leaving 11 bases between them. Germline V gives CDR1 MGHRA, CDR2 YSYEKL. CDR3 length: 16 amino acids. The CDR3 protein is CASSQEWQGAYNEQFF. The CDR3 nucleotides read TGCGCCAGCAGCCAAGAATGGCAGGGTGCCTACAATGAGCAGTTCTTC.

This chain uses TRBV28 with TRBJ1-4; 7 bases line up with TRBD1. In germline, CDR1 is MDHEN, CDR2 SYDVKM. This CDR3 is 15 amino acids long. Trimming cost V 6 bases and J 0 bases; bases outside gene matches: 4. The CDR3 coding sequence is TGTGCCAGCAGAGCAGGGGGGCCAACTAATGAAAAACTGTTTTTT. Residues: CASRAGGPTNEKLFF.

V is TRBV19 and J is TRBJ1-3, with D possibly being TRBD1 (5 bases). The germline V gene has CDR1 LNHDA and CDR2 SQIVND (reference sequence). V lost 6 bases and J 0 bases, leaving 15 bases between the germline ends. This CDR3 is built from 16 residues. CDR3 DNA: TGTGCCAGTAGAGTTACCGGGACTAGCTCTGGAAACACCATATATTTT. This sequence encodes CASRVTGTSSGNTIYF.

This clone is a singleton in its sample. This chain joins TRBV7-2 and TRBJ1-3, with TRBD1 matching 10 bases. Germline V gene lookup returns CDR1 SGHTA and CDR2 FQGNSA. Trimming removed 5 bases from V and 2 bases from J; junction bases left unmatched: 6. The CDR3 runs to 16 residues. CDR3 in DNA: TGTGCCAGCAGCCGTCCCGGGACAGGGGCTGGAAACACCATATATTTT. Translated: CASSRPGTGAGNTIYF.

CDR3 region: CASSLPPASGNTGELFF. In DNA form, the CDR3 reads TGTGCCAGCAGCTTGCCCCCGGCTAGCGGGAACACCGGGGAGCTGTTTTTT. The chain combines TRBV7-9 with TRBJ2-2, with 7 bases lining up with TRBD2. The CDR3 is 17 residues long. The germline gives CDR1 SEHNR, CDR2 FQNEAQ (reference sequence). V trimming: 3 bases; J trimming: 1 base; junction bases outside the gene matches: 8.

The rearrangement uses TRBV11-2 and TRBJ2-1, with TRBD2 matching 11 bases. CDR1 and CDR2 (germline): SGHAT, FQNNGV. J gave up 5 bases and V 3 bases, and 15 bases lay outside the gene matches. This CDR3 region has 19 residues. This chain's CDR3 is CASSLLTSGGPRRNNEQFF. CDR3 in DNA: TGTGCCAGCAGCTTGCTAACTAGCGGGGGACCTCGGAGGAACAATGAGCAGTTCTTC.

The chain couples TRBV3-1 (or the pseudogene TRBV3-2) to TRBJ2-2, with D maybe TRBD2 (5 bases). The ends were cut back, 3 bases at V and 4 bases at J, with 6 bases in the middle. This CDR3 is 13 amino acids long. Germline CDR1 LGHDT, CDR2 YNNKEL (reference sequence). CDR3 loop: CASSHAGTGELFF. The CDR3 DNA reads as TGTGCCAGCAGCCACGCGGGCACCGGGGAGCTGTTTTTT.

The gene calls are TRBV28 and TRBJ1-1, with TRBD1 matching over 8 bases. Losses at the gene ends were 8 bases for V and 4 bases for J; bases not matched to a gene: 6. The CDR3 loop spans 13 amino acids. Germline values: CDR1 MDHEN, CDR2 SYDVKM. CDR3 in amino acids: CASLRGQGTEAFF. CDR3 DNA: TGTGCCAGCCTCAGGGGGCAAGGCACTGAAGCTTTCTTT. Combining the CDR3 with reference TRBV28 and TRBJ1-1 gives the whole variable domain DVKVTQSSRYLVKRTGEKVFLECVQDMDHENMFWYRQDPGLGLRLIYFSYDVKMKEKGDIPEGYSVSREKKERFSLILESASTNQTSMYLCASLRGQGTEAFFGQGTRLTVV.

V usage is TRBV29-1 and J usage is TRBJ1-2; D remains ambiguous. The V end lost 7 bases, the J end lost 2 bases, and 11 bases lay between the germline ends. The germline gives CDR1 SQVTM, CDR2 ANQGSEA. This CDR3 region has 12 residues. This chain's CDR3 is CSARHQNYGYTF. CDR3 in DNA: TGCAGCGCTAGACACCAGAACTATGGCTACACCTTC.

V is TRBV1 and J is TRBJ2-7; TRBD2 was called by the table and not checked on the DNA. TRBV1 is shown as a pseudogene. The CDR3 sequence is 15 residues long. CDR3: CTSSQVRRSSYEQYF. The CDR3 DNA follows: TGCACCAGCAGCCAAGTCAGGAGGAGCTCCTACGAGCAGTACTTC.

This rearrangement joins TRBV2 to TRBJ2-5; D is possibly TRBD1 (5 bases). Germline CDR1 and CDR2: SNHLY and FYNNEI. The germline V and J ends were trimmed by 6 bases and 2 bases, with 16 bases remaining between them. This CDR3 comprises 15 residues. DNA of the CDR3: TGTGCCAGCAGACGGACATATGAAGGGCAAGAGACCCAGTACTTC. Amino acids: CASRRTYEGQETQYF.

This clone was recorded a few times. Written as DNA, the CDR3 is TGTGCCAGTAGTATAGTTAGGGGTGGCACTGAAGCTTTCTTT. Protein sequence: CASSIVRGGTEAFF. This chain links TRBV19 with TRBJ1-1, with a tentative D call TRBD1 (5 bases). V dropped 1 base and J dropped 4 bases, with 10 bases sitting between them. This CDR3 has 14 residues. Germline lookup yields CDR1 LNHDA and CDR2 SQIVND (reference sequence).

V and J are TRBV6-8 and TRBJ1-5; 7 nucleotides match TRBD1. V lost 7 bases to trimming and J lost 3 bases; unmatched junction nucleotides: 6. Germline values: CDR1 MNHGY, CDR2 SAAAGT. This CDR3 is 14 amino acids long. The CDR3 sequence is CASTQTGNNQPQHF. The CDR3 DNA reads as TGTGCCAGCACCCAGACAGGGAACAATCAGCCCCAGCATTTT.

The chain couples TRBV10-3 to TRBJ1-1; tentative D call: TRBD1 (5 bases). Germline V CDR1 and CDR2: ENHRY, SYGVKD. This CDR3 comprises 12 residues. Trimming took off 9 bases at V and 4 bases at J, with 12 bases between the two ends. The CDR3, as DNA: TGTGCCATAGGTGGGGGGAGCACTGAAGCTTTCTTT. This gives the protein CAIGGGSTEAFF.

The genes are TRBV28 and TRBJ1-4, with a tentative D call TRBD1 (6 bases). This CDR3 comprises 12 residues. Germline-derived CDR1 and CDR2 are MDHEN and SYDVKM. V lost 10 bases, J lost 7 bases, and 13 bases lay in between. The CDR3 region has the DNA TGTGCCACCAGAGGGGGTCGTGAAAAACTGTTTTTT. This codes for CATRGGREKLFF.

The chain uses TRBV19 and TRBJ2-7; the D gene is possibly TRBD1 (5 bases). The V gene lost 8 bases and the J gene lost 2 bases, with 13 bases spanning the gap. CDR3 length: 13 residues. Per the germline V gene, CDR1 is LNHDA and CDR2 is SQIVND (reference sequence). This CDR3 is CASLGQVTYEQYV. The CDR3 DNA sequence: TGTGCCAGTTTGGGGCAGGTGACCTACGAGCAGTACGTC.

The rearrangement links TRBV28 to TRBJ1-1, with D perhaps matching TRBD1 (6 bases). CDR3 length: 15 amino acids. The germline V gene encodes CDR1 MDHEN and CDR2 SYDVKM. Trimming removed 3 bases from V and 8 bases from J, with 19 bases in between. CDR3 sequence (DNA): TGTGCCAGCAGTTTTGTACGGGGGGCTGGGGCCGAAGCTTTCTTT. Translated, it gives CASSFVRGAGAEAFF.

This chain joins TRBV7-3 and TRBJ2-7, with TRBD1 matching 9 bases. The CDR3 is 14 residues long. Germline lookup yields CDR1 SGHTA and CDR2 FQGTGA. V gave up 5 bases and J gave up 6 bases; unmatched junction bases: 8. This CDR3 reads CASSTTGGAGEQYF. CDR3 bases: TGTGCCAGCAGCACCACAGGGGGCGCGGGCGAGCAGTACTTC.

The rearrangement links TRBV5-1 to TRBJ2-2, with TRBD2 matching over 8 bases. After removal of 0 bases from V and 1 base from J, the junction contained 2 bases not matched to a gene. Germline CDR1 is SGHRS and CDR2 is YFSETQ. This CDR3 has 16 amino acids. DNA of the CDR3: TGCGCCAGCAGCTTGGCCGGGACTAGGAACACCGGGGAGCTGTTTTTT. This encodes CASSLAGTRNTGELFF.

CDR3 sequence (DNA): TGTGCCAGCAGCGGGGGCCTGAACCCCATTTACGAGCAGTACTTC. This encodes CASSGGLNPIYEQYF. This chain connects TRBV5-5 to TRBJ2-7; TRBD1 is a possible D gene (6 bases). Trimming shortened V by 4 bases and J by 4 bases, and 18 bases separated the two germline ends. Germline CDR1 reads SGHKS; CDR2 reads YYEKEE (reference sequence). CDR3 length equals 15 residues.

The CDR3 DNA sequence: TGTGCCACCAGCAGGGGACCGGGGGGTTTGATCAATCAGCCCCAGCATTTT. Protein product: CATSRGPGGLINQPQHF. The V call is TRBV15, the J call TRBJ1-5; possibly TRBD1 for D (5 bases). The CDR3 spans 17 residues. V was trimmed by 3 bases and J by 3 bases, leaving 18 bases between them. Germline V gene lookup returns CDR1 LNHNV and CDR2 YYDKDF (reference sequence).

J is TRBJ2-3 and V is TRBV21-1; TRBD1, the table's D call, lacks a check against the DNA. TRBV21-1 is noted as a pseudogene. This CDR3 has 13 residues. CDR3 loop: CARQGQITDTQYF. In DNA form, the CDR3 reads TGTGCCAGACAGGGACAGATCACAGATACGCAGTATTTT.

The rearrangement joins TRBV3-1 (or the pseudogene TRBV3-2) to TRBJ1-1, with TRBD1 as a possible D gene (6 bases). The V gene lost 7 bases and the J gene lost 1 base, with 10 bases spanning the gap. The CDR3 has 13 amino acids. The germline CDR1 and CDR2 sequences are LGHDT and YNNKEL (reference sequence). The CDR3 DNA sequence: TGTGCCAGCAAGCAGGGGAGGAACACTGAAGCTTTCTTT. Its protein product is CASKQGRNTEAFF.